Listed below are T cell receptor beta chains from one sample, sequenced in a study of T cell responses to AZD1222 COVID-19 vaccine. TCRdb keeps only in-frame clones here, not all; method: immunoSEQ multiplex PCR. Of about 130,000 clones listed, over 75% are singletons. Specimen: peripheral blood, collected on day 0 of AZD1222 vaccination. All receptors derive from an adult in good health. CDR3s include the opening cysteine and the closing phenylalanine or tryptophan. The D gene is left open where the match is weak. Clone size appears in some rows only: once, few, many, or a class for an expanded clone.

v_call: TRBV2; d_call: TRBD1; j_call: TRBJ1-2; clone_size: once; cdr3_nt: TGTGCCAGCAGTACTACAGGGGTCTCCTATGGCTACACCTTC; cdr3_aa: CASSTTGVSYGYTF
v_call: TRBV5-1; d_call: TRBD1; j_call: TRBJ1-2; clone_size: -; cdr3_nt: TGCGCCAGCAGCTTGAAGGGGGCGGCGTATGGCTACACCTTC; cdr3_aa: CASSLKGAAYGYTF
v_call: TRBV6-5; d_call: TRBD1; j_call: TRBJ2-7; clone_size: -; cdr3_nt: TGTGCCAGCACTGGACAGGGCTTGGGCAACGAGCAGTACTTC; cdr3_aa: CASTGQGLGNEQYF
v_call: TRBV19; d_call: -; j_call: TRBJ1-5; clone_size: -; cdr3_nt: TGTGCCAGTAGTATTCGCAGGGGAGATCAGCCCCAGCATTTT; cdr3_aa: CASSIRRGDQPQHF
v_call: TRBV5-4; d_call: -; j_call: TRBJ1-2; clone_size: -; cdr3_nt: TGTGCCAGCAGTTCAGGGGTGGACTATGGCTACACCTTC; cdr3_aa: CASSSGVDYGYTF
v_call: TRBV18; d_call: -; j_call: TRBJ1-1; clone_size: -; cdr3_nt: TGTGCCAGCTCACCAGGAGTAGAACAGAACACTGAAGCTTTCTTT; cdr3_aa: CASSPGVEQNTEAFF
v_call: TRBV29-1; d_call: -; j_call: TRBJ2-4; clone_size: -; cdr3_nt: TGCAGCGTTGGGGGAGGAACCAAAAACATTCAGTACTTC; cdr3_aa: CSVGGGTKNIQYF
v_call: TRBV9; d_call: TRBD2; j_call: TRBJ2-1; clone_size: -; cdr3_nt: TGTGCCAGCAGCCCGTCGGGACTAGCGGGAGTGAGCGATGAGCAGTTCTTC; cdr3_aa: CASSPSGLAGVSDEQFF
v_call: TRBV6-6; d_call: TRBD1; j_call: TRBJ1-5; clone_size: -; cdr3_nt: TGTGCCAGCAGTCCCCACCCCGGGACAGGGAGCGGAAGCAATCAGCCCCAGCATTTT; cdr3_aa: CASSPHPGTGSGSNQPQHF
v_call: TRBV18; d_call: TRBD2; j_call: TRBJ2-1; clone_size: -; cdr3_nt: TGTGCCAGCTCACCAGCGCCGGGACTAGCGGGATTTCATGAGCAGTTCTTC; cdr3_aa: CASSPAPGLAGFHEQFF
v_call: TRBV3-1/TRBV3-2; d_call: TRBD2; j_call: TRBJ2-7; clone_size: -; cdr3_nt: TGTGCCAGCAGCCGGACTAGTCTCGCTCCCGAGCAGTACTTC; cdr3_aa: CASSRTSLAPEQYF
v_call: TRBV5-6; d_call: -; j_call: TRBJ2-3; clone_size: -; cdr3_nt: TGTGCCAGCAGCTTGGTTCTCGGTTCGCAGTATTTT; cdr3_aa: CASSLVLGSQYF
v_call: TRBV27; d_call: TRBD1; j_call: TRBJ1-2; clone_size: few; cdr3_nt: TGTGCCAGCACCCTCCGGGGAGGGGGCGGTGGCTACACCTTC; cdr3_aa: CASTLRGGGGGYTF
v_call: TRBV29-1; d_call: TRBD2; j_call: TRBJ2-7; clone_size: -; cdr3_nt: TGCAGCGTTTGGACTAGCGGGGGCTCAGACGAGCAGTACTTC; cdr3_aa: CSVWTSGGSDEQYF
v_call: TRBV19; d_call: -; j_call: TRBJ1-1; clone_size: -; cdr3_nt: TGTGCCAGTAGACCTAATTACCGAACAACTGAAGCTTTCTTT; cdr3_aa: CASRPNYRTTEAFF
v_call: TRBV27; d_call: TRBD1; j_call: TRBJ1-6; clone_size: -; cdr3_nt: TGTGCCAGCAGTTTGGGGACAGGGACGGGTCATGACTCACCCCTCCACTTT; cdr3_aa: CASSLGTGTGHDSPLHF
v_call: TRBV2; d_call: -; j_call: TRBJ1-1; clone_size: once; cdr3_nt: TGTGCCAGCAAGCCCCTGGGCCCTGAAGCTTTCTTT; cdr3_aa: CASKPLGPEAFF
v_call: TRBV29-1; d_call: -; j_call: TRBJ2-7; clone_size: -; cdr3_nt: TGCAGCGTTGAAGAACAGCGCCTCAGCTCCTACGAGCAGTACTTC; cdr3_aa: CSVEEQRLSSYEQYF
v_call: TRBV7-2; d_call: TRBD2; j_call: TRBJ2-5; clone_size: -; cdr3_nt: TGTGCCAGCAGAAAAGGTGCGGGAGGGGAGGAGACCCAGTACTTC; cdr3_aa: CASRKGAGGEETQYF
v_call: TRBV18; d_call: -; j_call: TRBJ1-4; clone_size: -; cdr3_nt: TGTGCCAGCTCGGCAAACCATGCAACTAATGAAAAACTGTTTTTT; cdr3_aa: CASSANHATNEKLFF
v_call: TRBV27; d_call: -; j_call: TRBJ1-1; clone_size: -; cdr3_nt: TGTGCCAGCAGTTTAATAGGGGAATATAACACTGAAGCTTTCTTT; cdr3_aa: CASSLIGEYNTEAFF
v_call: TRBV3-1/TRBV3-2; d_call: TRBD1; j_call: TRBJ2-3; clone_size: -; cdr3_nt: TGTGCCAGCAGCCCGGGACAGGGCTCGACAGATACGCAGTATTTT; cdr3_aa: CASSPGQGSTDTQYF
v_call: TRBV6-5; d_call: -; j_call: TRBJ1-1; clone_size: -; cdr3_nt: TGTGCCAGCAGTTACTCCACCCTGGCGAACACTGAAGCTTTCTTT; cdr3_aa: CASSYSTLANTEAFF
v_call: TRBV12-5; d_call: TRBD1; j_call: TRBJ2-2; clone_size: -; cdr3_nt: TGTGCTAGTGGTTTGGTATCGACAGGGTCCGGGGAGCTGTTTTTT; cdr3_aa: CASGLVSTGSGELFF
v_call: TRBV20-1; d_call: -; j_call: TRBJ2-5; clone_size: -; cdr3_nt: TGCAGTGCCAGAGGTGGGGAGACCCAGTACTTC; cdr3_aa: CSARGGETQYF
v_call: TRBV18; d_call: -; j_call: TRBJ1-4; clone_size: -; cdr3_nt: TGTGCCAGCTCACCGATCCTGGCAACTAATGAAAAACTGTTTTTT; cdr3_aa: CASSPILATNEKLFF
v_call: TRBV6-6; d_call: -; j_call: TRBJ1-2; clone_size: -; cdr3_nt: TGTGCCAGCAGACCCCCCGACAGGATTGCGGCTGGCTACACCTTC; cdr3_aa: CASRPPDRIAAGYTF
v_call: TRBV27; d_call: -; j_call: TRBJ1-2; clone_size: -; cdr3_nt: TGTGCCAGCAGTTTAACGGGGAACTATGGCTACACCTTC; cdr3_aa: CASSLTGNYGYTF
v_call: TRBV6-5; d_call: TRBD1; j_call: TRBJ1-2; clone_size: -; cdr3_nt: TGTGCCAGCAGTTACCAGGGGGCCTCCTACACCTTC; cdr3_aa: CASSYQGASYTF
v_call: TRBV9; d_call: -; j_call: TRBJ2-1; clone_size: -; cdr3_nt: TGTGCCAGCAGCGGACAGAGGAATGAGCAGTTCTTC; cdr3_aa: CASSGQRNEQFF
v_call: TRBV5-1; d_call: TRBD2; j_call: TRBJ2-5; clone_size: -; cdr3_nt: TGCGCCAGCAGCCAGAGCGGGGCGAGCCAAGAGACCCAGTACTTC; cdr3_aa: CASSQSGASQETQYF
v_call: TRBV30; d_call: TRBD1; j_call: TRBJ2-4; clone_size: -; cdr3_nt: TGTGCCGGGGGACGGCAGGGGGCAGGAGACATTCAGTACTTC; cdr3_aa: CAGGRQGAGDIQYF
v_call: TRBV11-2; d_call: -; j_call: TRBJ2-7; clone_size: -; cdr3_nt: TGTGCCAGCAGCTTAGATCAAGGAAGCTTGGGCGAGCAGTACTTC; cdr3_aa: CASSLDQGSLGEQYF
v_call: TRBV5-1; d_call: -; j_call: TRBJ1-2; clone_size: -; cdr3_nt: TGCGCCAGCAGATTGAACCCAGGGAGCCGTGACTATGGCTACACCTTC; cdr3_aa: CASRLNPGSRDYGYTF
v_call: TRBV5-1; d_call: -; j_call: TRBJ2-7; clone_size: -; cdr3_nt: TGCGCCAGCAGCTTGGGCTCAGTTTCCTACGAGCAGTACTTC; cdr3_aa: CASSLGSVSYEQYF
v_call: TRBV3-1/TRBV3-2; d_call: -; j_call: TRBJ1-1; clone_size: -; cdr3_nt: TGTGCCAGCAGCCAGGAACAGGTACGGAACACTGAAGCTTTCTTT; cdr3_aa: CASSQEQVRNTEAFF
v_call: TRBV6-6; d_call: TRBD2; j_call: TRBJ2-1; clone_size: once; cdr3_nt: TGTGCCAGCAGTTCCAAAGCGGGAGGCTCCTACAATGAGCAGTTCTTC; cdr3_aa: CASSSKAGGSYNEQFF
v_call: TRBV6-5; d_call: -; j_call: TRBJ1-2; clone_size: -; cdr3_nt: TGTGCCAGCAGAGTCCCTGGCGGGACTTCTGGCTACACCTTC; cdr3_aa: CASRVPGGTSGYTF
v_call: TRBV28; d_call: -; j_call: TRBJ2-7; clone_size: -; cdr3_nt: TGTGCCAGCAGTTTTATTAACGAGCAGTACTTC; cdr3_aa: CASSFINEQYF
v_call: TRBV18; d_call: -; j_call: TRBJ2-5; clone_size: -; cdr3_nt: TGTGCCAGCTCACCACTTTGGGGGGCCGGAGAGACCCAGTACTTC; cdr3_aa: CASSPLWGAGETQYF
v_call: TRBV4-3; d_call: -; j_call: TRBJ2-1; clone_size: -; cdr3_nt: TGCGCCAGCAGCCAAGATAATCTAGCGACTAATGAGCAGTTCTTC; cdr3_aa: CASSQDNLATNEQFF
v_call: TRBV5-1; d_call: -; j_call: TRBJ1-4; clone_size: -; cdr3_nt: TGCGCCAGCAGATCACAGGCAACTAATGAAAAACTGTTTTTT; cdr3_aa: CASRSQATNEKLFF
v_call: TRBV28; d_call: -; j_call: TRBJ2-7; clone_size: -; cdr3_nt: TGTGCCAGCAGCAGGGCCCAGAGCTCCTACGAGCAGTACTTC; cdr3_aa: CASSRAQSSYEQYF
v_call: TRBV19; d_call: TRBD1; j_call: TRBJ1-5; clone_size: -; cdr3_nt: TGTGCCAGCACCGGGACAGGGGAAGGGGGCAATCAGCCCCAGCATTTT; cdr3_aa: CASTGTGEGGNQPQHF
v_call: TRBV10-3; d_call: -; j_call: TRBJ1-5; clone_size: few; cdr3_nt: TGTGCCATCAGTGAGTCGACGCGTAATCAGCCCCAGCATTTT; cdr3_aa: CAISESTRNQPQHF
v_call: TRBV19; d_call: TRBD1; j_call: TRBJ2-7; clone_size: -; cdr3_nt: TGTGCCAGTAGTAGAAGGGGACAGACTATAGCCTACGAGCAGTACTTC; cdr3_aa: CASSRRGQTIAYEQYF
v_call: TRBV6-5; d_call: -; j_call: TRBJ1-4; clone_size: -; cdr3_nt: TGTGCCAGCAGGCCAGGGCAGAACCTTAATGAAAAACTGTTTTTT; cdr3_aa: CASRPGQNLNEKLFF
v_call: TRBV11-2; d_call: -; j_call: TRBJ2-3; clone_size: -; cdr3_nt: TGTGCCAGCAGCATCGACAGAGATACGCAGTATTTT; cdr3_aa: CASSIDRDTQYF
v_call: TRBV4-2; d_call: -; j_call: TRBJ2-1; clone_size: -; cdr3_nt: TGTGCCAGCAGCCAAGATTCGAATTCCGACAATGAGCAGTTCTTC; cdr3_aa: CASSQDSNSDNEQFF
v_call: TRBV6-2/TRBV6-3; d_call: TRBD2; j_call: TRBJ2-7; clone_size: once; cdr3_nt: TGTGCCAGCAGCCAGACTAGCGGATTCTACGAGCAGTACTTC; cdr3_aa: CASSQTSGFYEQYF
v_call: TRBV3-1/TRBV3-2; d_call: -; j_call: TRBJ2-5; clone_size: once; cdr3_nt: TGTGCCAGCAGCCAGACCGAACGGGAGACCCAGTACTTC; cdr3_aa: CASSQTERETQYF